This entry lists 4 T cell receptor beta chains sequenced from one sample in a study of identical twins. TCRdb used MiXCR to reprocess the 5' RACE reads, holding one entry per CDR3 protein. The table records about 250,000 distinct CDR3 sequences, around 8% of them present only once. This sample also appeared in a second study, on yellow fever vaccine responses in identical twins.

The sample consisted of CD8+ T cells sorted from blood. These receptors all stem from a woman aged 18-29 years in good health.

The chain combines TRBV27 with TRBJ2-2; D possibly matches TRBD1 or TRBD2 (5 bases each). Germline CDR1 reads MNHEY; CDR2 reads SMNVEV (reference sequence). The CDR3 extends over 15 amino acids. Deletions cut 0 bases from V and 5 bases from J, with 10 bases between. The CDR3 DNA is TGTGCCAGCAGTTTATCGAGGGGTGGAACCGGGGAGCTGTTTTTT. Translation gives CASSLSRGGTGELFF.

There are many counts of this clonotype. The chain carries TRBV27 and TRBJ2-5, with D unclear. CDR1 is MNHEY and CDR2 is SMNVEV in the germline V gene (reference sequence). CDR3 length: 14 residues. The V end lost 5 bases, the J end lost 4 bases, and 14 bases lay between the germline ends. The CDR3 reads CASSPLLHLETQYF. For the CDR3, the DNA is TGTGCCAGCAGTCCCCTACTGCACTTAGAGACCCAGTACTTC.

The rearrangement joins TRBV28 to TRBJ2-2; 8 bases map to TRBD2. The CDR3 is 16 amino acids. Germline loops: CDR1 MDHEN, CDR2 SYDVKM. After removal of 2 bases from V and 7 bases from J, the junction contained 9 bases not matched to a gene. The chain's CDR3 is CASSLIPGGAGGELFF. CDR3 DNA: TGTGCCAGCAGTTTAATCCCCGGGGGGGCCGGCGGGGAGCTGTTTTTT.

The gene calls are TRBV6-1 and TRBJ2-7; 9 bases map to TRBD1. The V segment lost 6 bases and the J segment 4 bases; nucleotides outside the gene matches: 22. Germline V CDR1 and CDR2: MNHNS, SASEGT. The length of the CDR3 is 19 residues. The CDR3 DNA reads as TGTGCCAGCAGCACAATTTGGGACAGGGAGGAATGGGGATTGTACGAGCAGTACTTC. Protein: CASSTIWDREEWGLYEQYF.